The present T cell receptor beta chain was sequenced within a study of T cell repertoires in aging, cancer and after chemotherapy. Findings of the study overall: Rebound thymic output was suggested by rising median generation probability during chemotherapy in each cancer cohort. In healthy donors, age-related TCR diversity loss mainly reflected lost richness. Compared with age-matched healthy donors, untreated hematological or solid cancer patients showed higher blood TCR clonality.

Multiplex touch-down PCR with TRB-A/B primers amplified rearranged V-D-J TRB sequences. TCRdb fed the multiplex PCR reads into MiXCR, producing one record per CDR3 protein. The sample yields some 10,000 distinct CDR3 sequences, 38% seen once. V shed 8 bases and J 2 bases; nucleotides not matched to a gene: 4. This CDR3 contains 14 residues. CDR1 and CDR2 (germline): MNHEY, SVGEGT. Of note for this clonotype: What it recognizes is unknown.

Amplification of TCR beta used genomic DNA extracted from peripheral blood. The origin of this receptor is a human donor in good health. The material sequenced was blood. V and J are TRBV6-2 or TRBV6-3 and TRBJ2-3; 10 positions match TRBD2. CDR3 region: CASHGTSDTDTQYF. For the CDR3, the DNA is TGTGCCAGCCACGGGACTAGCGACACAGATACGCAGTATTTT.